The 5 T cell receptor beta chains listed next were all sequenced from one sample in a study of T cell responses to AZD1222 COVID-19 vaccine. The table came from immunoSEQ multiplex PCR; TCRdb's copy has only in-frame clones and leaves some out. The repertoire holds some 150,000 clones, with around nine tenths as singletons. Sequencing used peripheral blood, obtained 28 days after the second AZD1222 dose. The receptors here all came from an adult who received the AZD1222 COVID-19 vaccine.

The CDR3 sequence is CASSQGDSPNEKLFF. The CDR3 region has the DNA TGTGCCAGCAGCCAAGGTGACAGCCCTAATGAAAAACTGTTTTTT. The J gene is TRBJ1-4, the V gene TRBV3-1 (or the pseudogene TRBV3-2); possible D gene TRBD1, 5 bases. V gave up 1 base and J gave up 3 bases, with 9 bases separating them. Germline values: CDR1 LGHDT, CDR2 YNNKEL (reference sequence). The CDR3 is 15 amino acids.

This rearrangement joins TRBV7-9 to TRBJ2-7; TRBD1 might be the D (7 bases). The germline V and J ends were trimmed by 4 bases and 2 bases, with 24 bases remaining between them. The CDR3 is 18 amino acids. The germline CDR1 and CDR2 sequences are SEHNR and FQNEAQ (reference sequence). The CDR3 nucleotides read TGTGCCAGCAGCTCGACCGGGGAGGTAGCAGGGGGAGCCTACGAGCAGTACTTC. Its protein is CASSSTGEVAGGAYEQYF. The full variable domain, completed using reference TRBV7-9 and TRBJ2-7, is DTGVSQNPRHKITKRGQNVTFRCDPISEHNRLYWYRQTLGQGPEFLTYFQNEAQLEKSRLLSDRFSAERPKGSFSTLEIQRTEQGDSAMYLCASSSTGEVAGGAYEQYFGPGTRLTVT.

V gene TRBV10-3 combines with J gene TRBJ2-7; a weak D match, TRBD2 (6 bases). Germline V gene data show CDR1 as ENHRY and CDR2 as SYGVKD. Trimming shortened V by 0 bases and J by 7 bases, and 25 bases separated the two germline ends. The CDR3 runs to 18 residues. The DNA for the CDR3 is TGTGCCATCAGTGAGTCGACGGGTGGCGCGGGGTGGAATCTGGAGCAGTACTTC. Its translation: CAISESTGGAGWNLEQYF.

This chain joins TRBV12-3 or TRBV12-4 and TRBJ1-2, with no clear D. The V gene lost 5 bases and the J gene lost 2 bases, with 9 bases spanning the gap. This CDR3 has 13 amino acids. The CDR3 spells CASSPTGNYGYTF. The CDR3 nucleotides read TGTGCCAGCAGTCCGACGGGAAACTATGGCTACACCTTC.

The chain couples TRBV2 to TRBJ1-5; the D is unclear. CDR3 length: 15 amino acids. V was trimmed by 4 bases and J by 0 bases, leaving 10 bases between them. Germline values: CDR1 SNHLY, CDR2 FYNNEI. In nucleotides, the CDR3 is TGTGCCAGCAGTGGAAGTGGATATAGCAATCAGCCCCAGCATTTT. Amino acids: CASSGSGYSNQPQHF.